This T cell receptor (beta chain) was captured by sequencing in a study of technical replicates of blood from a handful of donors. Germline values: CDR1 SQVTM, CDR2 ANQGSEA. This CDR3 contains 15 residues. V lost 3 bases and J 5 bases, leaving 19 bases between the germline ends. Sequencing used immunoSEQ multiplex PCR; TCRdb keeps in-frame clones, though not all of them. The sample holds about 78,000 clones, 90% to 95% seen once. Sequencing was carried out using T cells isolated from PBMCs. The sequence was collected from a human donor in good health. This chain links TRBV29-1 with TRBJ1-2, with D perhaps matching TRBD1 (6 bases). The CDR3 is CSVEGGAVALYGYTF. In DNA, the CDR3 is TGCAGCGTTGAGGGGGGGGCAGTGGCTCTTTATGGCTACACCTTC.